Below, 4 T cell receptor beta chains from the same sample are listed, as sequenced in a study of cytomegalovirus exposure and HLA in healthy donors (dated by TCRdb to about 2017). Library preparation employed the immunoSEQ multiplex PCR assay. For the multiplex PCR, a mixture combining 60 forward primers for TCR Vbeta segments and 13 reverse primers for TCR Jbeta segments was used. TCRdb mirrors the immuneACCESS table, restricted to in-frame sequences. Some clones are absent from its copies; in checked studies, under half trace to an unresolved V gene, and the reason for the others is unknown. For this sample the table gives approximately 160,000 clones, of which approximately 82% were detected only once. The biggest ten clones account for around 4.9% of the sample. Sequenced: PBMCs. The receptors derive from a male donor in good health and CMV-seronegative.

This clone turned up a few times. This rearrangement joins TRBV6-4 to TRBJ2-2; D possibly corresponds to TRBD1 (6 bases). V gave up 8 bases and J gave up 5 bases, with 15 bases separating them. Germline CDR1 is MRHNA and CDR2 is SNTAGT. The CDR3 runs 14 residues. The DNA of the CDR3 is TGTGCCAGCCGCTACGAGGACAGTACCGGGGAGCTGTTTTTT. It is translated as CASRYEDSTGELFF.

This chain uses TRBV19 with TRBJ1-1; TRBD1 matches 8 bases. The CDR3 runs to 13 residues. CDR1 LNHDA and CDR2 SQIVND come from the germline V gene (reference sequence). V trimming: 9 bases; J trimming: 3 bases; junction bases outside the gene matches: 6. CDR3 protein: CASQGAMDTEAFF. Here the CDR3 DNA reads TGTGCCAGCCAGGGGGCCATGGACACTGAAGCTTTCTTT.

The rearrangement joins TRBV30 to TRBJ2-2, with 9 bases that match TRBD2. Looked up from germline, CDR1 is GTSNPN and CDR2 is SVGIG (reference sequence). This CDR3 has 15 residues. The J segment lost 4 bases and the V segment lost 0 bases, leaving 3 bases of the junction unmatched. In DNA form, the CDR3 reads TGTGCCTGGAGTGTGGGACTAGCTGGCACCGGGGAGCTGTTTTTT. As protein: CAWSVGLAGTGELFF.

The chain couples TRBV6-1 to TRBJ1-5; a weak D match, TRBD1 (6 bases). This CDR3 contains 15 residues. Per germline, CDR1 MNHNS and CDR2 SASEGT. V was clipped by 6 bases and J by 6 bases, with 18 bases between them. The CDR3 nucleotides are TGTGCCAGCAGCGAACAAACAGGGATGAGTCAGCCCCAGCATTTT. Its protein is CASSEQTGMSQPQHF.